This entry lists 27 T cell receptor beta chains sequenced from one sample in a study of cytomegalovirus exposure and HLA in healthy donors. Use of 60 Vbeta and 13 Jbeta primers characterized the PCR. The assay was immunoSEQ multiplex PCR, and TCRdb's table has in-frame clones only and misses some. The data show approximately 89,000 clones, less than 80% seen once. Material for sequencing was PBMCs. Source of these receptors: a male donor in good health and CMV-seronegative.

The J gene is TRBJ1-1, the V gene TRBV7-9; 9 nucleotides match TRBD1. Germline CDR1 is SEHNR and CDR2 is FQNEAQ (reference sequence). The V gene end was trimmed by 5 bases and the J gene end by 11 bases; junction bases not matched to a gene: 9. This CDR3 is 13 amino acids long. The CDR3 region is CASSNTGGSGAFF. CDR3 in DNA: TGTGCCAGCAGCAATACAGGGGGCTCAGGGGCTTTCTTT.

This chain links TRBV2 with TRBJ1-5, with TRBD1 identical over 8 bases. The germline gives CDR1 SNHLY, CDR2 FYNNEI. The CDR3 runs 13 residues. J was trimmed by 4 bases and V by 6 bases; bases with no gene match: 2. This CDR3 is CASRGQVNQPQHF. CDR3 bases: TGTGCCAGCAGGGGACAGGTGAATCAGCCCCAGCATTTT.

This chain links TRBV10-2 with TRBJ1-1; 7 nucleotides agree with TRBD1. The CDR3 covers 15 residues. Germline V lookup: CDR1 WSHSY, CDR2 SAAADI. The J segment lost 2 bases and the V segment lost 6 bases, leaving 9 bases of the junction unmatched. For the CDR3, the DNA is TGCGCCAGCAGATCAGGGGGTAGTTCTAACACTGAAGCTTTCTTT. The encoded protein is CASRSGGSSNTEAFF.

The chain couples TRBV5-6 to TRBJ1-1, with D possibly being TRBD1 (5 bases). Germline CDR1 SGHDT, CDR2 YYEEEE. V shed 2 bases and J shed 3 bases, with 14 bases lying between them. CDR3 length equals 15 residues. CDR3 nucleotide sequence: TGTGCCAGCAGCTTAGGGCCCACAGGCTACACTGAAGCTTTCTTT. Translated, it gives CASSLGPTGYTEAFF.

This clone was recorded once. The J gene is TRBJ2-7, the V gene TRBV2; D gene unclear. The CDR3 totals 16 residues. Germline V lookup: CDR1 SNHLY, CDR2 FYNNEI. V was trimmed by 4 bases and J by 4 bases, leaving 20 bases between them. The CDR3 nucleotides read TGTGCCAGCAGTGTGGAGCAGCTTAAAGTCCTTTACGAGCAGTACTTC. Its protein is CASSVEQLKVLYEQYF.

This clone was detected once. The V gene is TRBV28, the J gene TRBJ2-3, with D unclear. With 3 bases removed from V and 5 bases from J, the gap between germline ends came to 6 bases. This CDR3 has 12 residues. From germline, CDR1 is MDHEN and CDR2 SYDVKM. CDR3 DNA sequence: TGTGCCAGCAGTTTTGGGCGAGATACGCAGTATTTT. This encodes CASSFGRDTQYF.

V usage is TRBV19 and J usage is TRBJ1-3; tentatively, D is TRBD1 (5 bases). Germline CDR1 is LNHDA and CDR2 is SQIVND (reference sequence). Trimming cost V 9 bases and J 0 bases, with 12 bases left between them. The CDR3 contains 14 residues. CDR3 amino acids: CASQRQSSGNTIYF. CDR3 bases: TGTGCCAGCCAGAGACAGAGCTCTGGAAACACCATATATTTT.

This chain uses TRBV25-1 with TRBJ1-1; D is unclear. V was shortened by 4 bases and J by 4 bases, with 19 bases between the two germline ends. Germline V gene sequence: CDR1 MGHDK, CDR2 SYGVNS. CDR3 length: 16 residues. This CDR3 is CASSAPGFLLGTEAFF. CDR3 coding DNA: TGTGCCAGCAGTGCTCCGGGATTCCTGTTGGGCACTGAAGCTTTCTTT.

The genes are TRBV11-2 and TRBJ2-5; D perhaps matches TRBD2 (5 bases). V lost 10 bases to trimming and J lost 11 bases, with 20 bases between them. The CDR3 has 12 residues. The germline gives CDR1 SGHAT, CDR2 FQNNGV. CDR3 residues: CAIENGGLEQYF. CDR3 DNA: TGTGCCATCGAAAATGGCGGGTTGGAGCAGTACTTC.

This chain links TRBV5-1 with TRBJ1-3; D not resolved. V shed 0 bases and J shed 2 bases, with 6 bases lying between them. The germline V gene has CDR1 SGHRS and CDR2 YFSETQ. This CDR3 comprises 14 residues. CDR3 sequence reads: CASSLAGTGNTIYF. As DNA, the CDR3 is TGCGCCAGCAGCTTGGCGGGTACTGGAAACACCATATATTTT.

The chain couples TRBV19 to TRBJ1-3; TRBD1 is a possible D gene (5 bases). V lost 5 bases to trimming and J lost 1 base, with 9 bases between them. From germline, CDR1 is LNHDA and CDR2 SQIVND (reference sequence). There are 14 residues in the CDR3. CDR3 region: CASSAQVSGNTIYF. CDR3 nucleotides: TGTGCCAGTAGTGCACAGGTATCTGGAAACACCATATATTTT.

The V gene is TRBV6-5, the J gene TRBJ2-2; TRBD1 might be the D (6 bases). Looked up from germline, CDR1 is MNHEY and CDR2 is SVGAGI. The V gene lost 2 bases and the J gene lost 6 bases, with 10 bases spanning the gap. CDR3 size: 14 residues. DNA of the CDR3: TGTGCCAGCAGTTACAGGGGGTTTGCCGGGGAGCTGTTTTTT. Amino acids: CASSYRGFAGELFF.

This chain joins TRBV27 and TRBJ1-5; tentative D call: TRBD1 (6 bases). The CDR3 loop spans 16 amino acids. The V and J ends lost 0 bases and 4 bases respectively, with 13 bases between them. CDR1 MNHEY and CDR2 SMNVEV come from the germline V gene (reference sequence). The CDR3 reads CASSLSSGELNQPQHF. DNA of the CDR3: TGTGCCAGCAGTTTATCCTCAGGGGAACTTAATCAGCCCCAGCATTTT.

The CDR3 nucleotides read TGTGCCAGCAGTGAATGGGGTCCAGGGGGAAACACAGATACGCAGTATTTT. Translation: CASSEWGPGGNTDTQYF. The chain is built from TRBV6-1 and TRBJ2-3, with 7 nucleotides matching TRBD1. The trim removed 2 bases at V and 2 bases at J, leaving 10 bases unmatched. CDR1 MNHNS and CDR2 SASEGT come from the germline V gene. CDR3 length: 17 residues.

The V and J genes are TRBV10-1 and TRBJ1-1; TRBD1 matches 9 bases. V was pared by 5 bases and J by 5 bases, with 9 bases of the junction left unmatched. Germline V lookup: CDR1 WNHNN, CDR2 SYGVQD (reference sequence). The CDR3 extends over 15 amino acids. The CDR3 coding sequence is TGCGCCAGCAGTACAGGGGGCTCGGAGAATACTGAAGCTTTCTTT. It translates to CASSTGGSENTEAFF.

V gene TRBV6-1 combines with J gene TRBJ1-5; D is undetermined. This CDR3 contains 14 residues. CDR1 is MNHNS and CDR2 is SASEGT in the germline V gene. Trimming removed 8 bases from V and 1 base from J, with 12 bases in between. The DNA of the CDR3 is TGTGCCAGCCAGTATACCACCAGCAATCAGCCCCAGCATTTT. Translated, it gives CASQYTTSNQPQHF.

This chain uses TRBV23-1 with TRBJ2-5; a weak D match, TRBD1 (5 bases). The tail of the sequence fits TRBJ2-7 better, so the J call may be wrong. TRBV23-1 is an ORF for which the function is uncertain. The CDR3 totals 16 residues. The chain's CDR3 is CASSNLRQPSSYEQYF. CDR3 in DNA: TGCGCCAGCAGTAACCTCCGACAGCCCAGCTCCTACGAGCAGTACTTC.

The chain employs TRBV25-1 and TRBJ2-1; D not resolved. The germline V and J ends were trimmed by 4 bases and 3 bases, with 16 bases remaining between them. Germline V gene sequence: CDR1 MGHDK, CDR2 SYGVNS. The CDR3 runs to 16 residues. CDR3 DNA sequence: TGTGCCAGCAGTGGGCAGATTGCTCTCAACTACAATGAGCAGTTCTTC. Amino acids: CASSGQIALNYNEQFF.

V gene TRBV10-3 combines with J gene TRBJ2-4; 8 nucleotides match TRBD2. V shed 5 bases and J 6 bases; nucleotides not matched to a gene: 3. In germline, CDR1 is ENHRY, CDR2 SYGVKD. The CDR3 contains 13 residues. CDR3 nucleotides: TGTGCCATCAGTCGGGGGGGAGGAAACATTCAGTACTTC. It yields the protein CAISRGGGNIQYF.

J is TRBJ2-5 and V is TRBV2; D is ambiguous. Trimming removed 4 bases from V and 2 bases from J, with 14 bases in between. The CDR3 sequence is 15 residues long. Germline-derived CDR1 and CDR2 are SNHLY and FYNNEI. This CDR3 is CASSVLSSQQETQYF. In DNA form, the CDR3 reads TGTGCCAGCAGTGTGCTTAGCAGTCAACAAGAGACCCAGTACTTC.

The rearrangement links TRBV11-1 to TRBJ2-1; tentatively, D is TRBD2 (5 bases). V was shortened by 6 bases and J by 4 bases, with 19 bases between the two germline ends. The V gene's germline CDR1 is SGHAT and CDR2 FQDESV (reference sequence). CDR3 length equals 16 residues. CDR3 nucleotide sequence: TGTGCCAGCAGTCGTCGCCTAGGACTTCGATACAATGAGCAGTTCTTC. Protein product: CASSRRLGLRYNEQFF.

The chain has TRBV2 and TRBJ2-5, with 8 bases fitting TRBD1. The V gene end was trimmed by 8 bases and the J gene end by 5 bases; junction bases not matched to a gene: 10. The CDR3 is made up of 14 amino acids. Germline V gives CDR1 SNHLY, CDR2 FYNNEI. The CDR3 here is CASVALQGAETQYF. CDR3 nucleotides: TGTGCCAGCGTAGCTCTCCAGGGGGCCGAGACCCAGTACTTC.

The gene calls are TRBV12-2 and TRBJ1-2; the D call in the table, TRBD1, was not verified against the DNA. TRBV12-2 corresponds to a pseudogene. The length of the CDR3 is 16 residues. The CDR3 region is CASRFTTKGPNYGYTF. CDR3 DNA sequence: TGTGCAAGTCGCTTCACAACCAAGGGGCCCAACTATGGCTACACCTTC.

The chain joins TRBV11-3 to TRBJ2-5; TRBD2 matches 8 bases. The CDR3 has 14 amino acids. Trimming cost V 1 base and J 2 bases; bases outside gene matches: 0. Germline V CDR1 and CDR2: SGHNT, YENEEA. For the CDR3, the DNA is TGTGCCAGCAGCTTAGGCGGGGGGCAAGAGACCCAGTACTTC. This gives the protein CASSLGGGQETQYF.

This sequence joins TRBV14 and TRBJ2-5, with D tentatively TRBD2 (5 bases). The CDR3 extends over 15 amino acids. Trimming removed 0 bases from V and 5 bases from J, with 13 bases in between. CDR1 and CDR2 from the germline V gene are SGHDN and FVKESK. CDR3 loop: CASSQESRGWETQYF. The CDR3 coding sequence is TGTGCCAGCAGCCAAGAATCCCGGGGTTGGGAGACCCAGTACTTC. Variable domain in full (rest from reference TRBV14 and TRBJ2-5): EAGVTQFPSHSVIEKGQTVTLRCDPISGHDNLYWYRRVMGKEIKFLLHFVKESKQDESGMPNNRFLAERTGGTYSTLKVQPAELEDSGVYFCASSQESRGWETQYFGPGTRLLVL.

The gene calls are TRBV4-1 and TRBJ2-1; 16 bases align to TRBD2. The V gene end was trimmed by 4 bases and the J gene end by 10 bases; junction bases not matched to a gene: 7. The CDR3 spans 16 residues. CDR1 MGHRA and CDR2 YSYEKL come from the germline V gene. The CDR3 loop reads CASSRGGLAGGDEQFF. The CDR3 DNA follows: TGCGCCAGCAGCCGCGGGGGACTAGCGGGAGGGGACGAGCAGTTCTTC.

The chain has TRBV6-5 and TRBJ2-7; TRBD1 matches 7 bases. This CDR3 contains 14 residues. J gave up 3 bases and V 6 bases, and 8 bases lay outside the gene matches. The V gene's germline CDR1 is MNHEY and CDR2 SVGAGI. CDR3 residues: CASSETWDSYEQYF. The CDR3 coding sequence is TGTGCCAGCAGCGAGACTTGGGACAGCTACGAGCAGTACTTC.